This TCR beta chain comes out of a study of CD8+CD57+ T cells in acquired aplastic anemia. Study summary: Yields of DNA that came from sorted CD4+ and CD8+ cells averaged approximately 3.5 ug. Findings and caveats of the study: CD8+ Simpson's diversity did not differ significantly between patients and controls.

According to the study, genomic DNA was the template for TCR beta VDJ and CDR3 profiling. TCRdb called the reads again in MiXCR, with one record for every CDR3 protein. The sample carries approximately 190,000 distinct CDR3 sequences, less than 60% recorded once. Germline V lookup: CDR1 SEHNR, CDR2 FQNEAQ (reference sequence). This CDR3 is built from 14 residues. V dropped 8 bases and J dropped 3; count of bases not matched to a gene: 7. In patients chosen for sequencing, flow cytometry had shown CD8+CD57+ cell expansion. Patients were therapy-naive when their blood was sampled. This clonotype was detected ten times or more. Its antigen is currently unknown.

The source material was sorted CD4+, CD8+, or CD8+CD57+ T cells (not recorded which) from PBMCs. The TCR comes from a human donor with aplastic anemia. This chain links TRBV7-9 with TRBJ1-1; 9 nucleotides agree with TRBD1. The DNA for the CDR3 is TGTGCCAGCCTGAGGACAGGGGAAGACACTGAAGCTTTCTTT. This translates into CASLRTGEDTEAFF.